This TCR beta chain is drawn from a study of beta chain features in type 1 diabetes. Overall study context: Taken together, all samples contributed fewer than 110 million examined sorted cells.

The CDR3 sequence is 15 residues long. Germline V CDR1 and CDR2: SGHAT, FQNNGV. The ends were cut back, 5 bases at V and 7 bases at J, with 21 bases in the middle. TCRB transcripts that were expressed got sequenced, as all of the isolated RNA had been reverse transcribed. Assay: immunoSEQ multiplex PCR; the TCRdb copy retains only in-frame clones and omits some. The table shows 160,000 or so clones, with just over 9% occurring only once. Specimen: central memory CD4+ T cells from blood. J is TRBJ2-7 and V is TRBV11-2, with D perhaps matching TRBD2 (6 bases). This sequence originates from a woman aged 18-29 years in good health. This chain's CDR3 is CASSPLGLREGEQYF. As DNA, the CDR3 is TGTGCCAGCAGCCCCTTAGGGTTGCGGGAAGGTGAGCAGTACTTC. Together with reference TRBV11-2 and TRBJ2-7, the CDR3 gives the full variable domain: EAGVAQSPRYKIIEKRQSVAFWCNPISGHATLYWYQQILGQGPKLLIQFQNNGVVDDSQLPKDRFSAERLKGVDSTLKIQPAKLEDSAVYLCASSPLGLREGEQYFGPGTRLTVT.